This entry features one T cell receptor beta chain sequence. Its cognate antigen is unknown. PCR primers comprised 60 Vbeta and 13 Jbeta primers. Measured with immunoSEQ multiplex PCR; TCRdb has only the in-frame clones, and not every one. Its table records about 39,000 clones. The data stem from a study of cytomegalovirus exposure and HLA in healthy donors. Study-wide findings and caveats: Researchers left out some V segments, among them TRBV6-2 and TRBV6-3, as indistinguishable. The authors later found HLA-associated TCR beta chains more clonally expanded than equally common others.

Trimming took 0 bases from V and 0 from J, leaving 10 bases between them. The CDR3 consists of 15 residues. Per germline, CDR1 GTSNPN and CDR2 SVGIG (reference sequence). The clonotype was recovered from a male donor in good health and CMV-seronegative. Material: PBMCs. V is TRBV30 and J is TRBJ2-3; D remains unclear. The CDR3 protein is CAWSVAAPSTDTQYF. The CDR3 nucleotides are TGTGCCTGGAGTGTGGCAGCGCCTAGCACAGATACGCAGTATTTT.